Following are 26 T cell receptor beta chains from one sample sequenced in a study of PD-L1 blockade in urothelial cancer. The data were produced by immunoSEQ multiplex PCR, yet TCRdb's version contains in-frame clones alone and is incomplete. The profile shows 35,000 to 40,000 clones, about a third of them singletons. Sequenced here: tumor tissue, sampled before atezolizumab (anti-PD-L1) treatment. Source of these receptors: a man aged 60-69 years with urothelial cancer.

The V and J genes are TRBV5-1 and TRBJ2-2; perhaps TRBD1 as D (6 bases). Trimming left V 0 bases short and J 8 bases short, with 11 bases between. The CDR3 runs to 14 residues. Germline loops: CDR1 SGHRS, CDR2 YFSETQ. The CDR3 here is CASSLDPGAGELFF. The CDR3 bases are TGCGCCAGCAGCTTGGATCCAGGGGCGGGGGAGCTGTTTTTT.

The chain is built from TRBV6-8 and TRBJ2-2; weak D call: TRBD2 (5 bases). The CDR3 spans 14 residues. V lost 3 bases, J lost 3 bases, and 8 bases lay in between. Germline CDR1 and CDR2: MNHGY and SAAAGT. The CDR3 sequence: CASSYLEDTGELFF. The DNA for the CDR3 is TGTGCCAGCAGTTATTTGGAGGACACCGGGGAGCTGTTTTTT.

The V gene is TRBV18, the J gene TRBJ1-3; tentatively, D is TRBD1 (5 bases). This CDR3 is 14 amino acids long. Germline assignment: CDR1 KGHSH and CDR2 LQKENI. The V and J ends lost 2 bases and 5 bases respectively, with 10 bases between them. The CDR3, as DNA: TGTGCCAGCTCACCAGGGGGAAGACGAAACACCATATATTTT. Translated: CASSPGGRRNTIYF.

This clone turned up a few times. The chain links TRBV2 to TRBJ2-7; TRBD1 matches at 8 bases. Germline CDR1 reads SNHLY; CDR2 reads FYNNEI. J was trimmed by 2 bases and V by 2 bases; bases with no gene match: 5. The CDR3 runs to 15 residues. The CDR3 region has the DNA TGTGCCAGCAGTGAAAGGACAGGGCCGACCTACGAGCAGTACTTC. It is translated as CASSERTGPTYEQYF.

The chain links TRBV25-1 to TRBJ2-5; possibly TRBD2 for D (5 bases). The V gene's germline CDR1 is MGHDK and CDR2 SYGVNS. The ends were cut back, 2 bases at V and 5 bases at J, with 9 bases in the middle. This CDR3 region has 13 residues. CDR3: CASSELGEETQYF. In DNA, the CDR3 is TGTGCCAGCAGTGAACTTGGGGAGGAGACCCAGTACTTC.

This clone is judged medium-sized. The V gene is TRBV4-1, the J gene TRBJ2-1; 10 bases line up with TRBD1. J was trimmed by 3 bases and V by 4 bases; bases with no gene match: 9. Per the germline V gene, CDR1 is MGHRA and CDR2 is YSYEKL. CDR3 length equals 17 residues. CDR3 nucleotide sequence: TGCGCCAGCAGCCCTTCTTGGACAGGGGGTTTCTACAATGAGCAGTTCTTC. Translated, it gives CASSPSWTGGFYNEQFF.

The chain joins TRBV19 to TRBJ2-7; D not resolved. V lost 1 base and J 6 bases, leaving 7 bases between the germline ends. The CDR3 is made up of 12 amino acids. Looked up from germline, CDR1 is LNHDA and CDR2 is SQIVND (reference sequence). The CDR3 DNA reads as TGTGCCAGTAGTATAGTCCCAACCGAGCAGTACTTC. This translates into CASSIVPTEQYF.

In this sample, this clone turned up a few times. The rearrangement links TRBV28 to TRBJ2-7, with TRBD2 matching over 8 bases. V shed 4 bases and J 4 bases; nucleotides not matched to a gene: 30. The length of the CDR3 is 22 residues. Germline V gene sequence: CDR1 MDHEN, CDR2 SYDVKM. The CDR3 sequence is CASSYSPGLGRGRSGSLYEQYF. The CDR3 DNA is TGTGCCAGCAGTTATTCGCCTGGTTTGGGGCGAGGACGGAGCGGGAGTTTATACGAGCAGTACTTC.

This clone was picked up a small number of times. The V call is TRBV11-3, the J call TRBJ2-2; either TRBD1 or TRBD2 may fit D (5 bases each). V lost 4 bases and J 6 bases, leaving 15 bases between the germline ends. Germline CDR1 is SGHNT and CDR2 is YENEEA. CDR3 length: 15 amino acids. The DNA for the CDR3 is TGTGCCAGCAGCTCAAAACGGGAAGGGGCCGGGGAGCTGTTTTTT. It translates to CASSSKREGAGELFF.

The chain recombines TRBV5-1 with TRBJ2-1, with 9 bases lining up with TRBD1. V gave up 2 bases and J gave up 4 bases; unmatched junction bases: 4. This CDR3 is built from 15 residues. From germline, CDR1 is SGHRS and CDR2 YFSETQ. Here the CDR3 DNA reads TGCGCCAGCAGCTTCGACAGGGGGGGATACAATGAGCAGTTCTTC. Residues: CASSFDRGGYNEQFF.

The chain uses TRBV18 and TRBJ2-1; D unclear. In germline, CDR1 is KGHSH, CDR2 LQKENI. The V end lost 3 bases, the J end lost 5 bases, and 14 bases lay between the germline ends. This CDR3 region has 15 residues. The CDR3 reads CASSPFPTQDNEQFF. For the CDR3, the DNA is TGTGCCAGCTCACCCTTCCCGACACAAGACAATGAGCAGTTCTTC.

In its sample, this clone was seen a few times. The rearrangement links TRBV6-9 to TRBJ2-3; D call uncertain. This CDR3 contains 13 residues. Between the trimmed V and J ends, which lost 3 bases and 0 bases, there was a span of 4 bases. Germline V gene sequence: CDR1 MNHGY, CDR2 SVAAGI. The CDR3 sequence is CASSYKSTDTQYF. For the CDR3, the DNA is TGTGCCAGCAGTTACAAAAGCACAGATACGCAGTATTTT.

In this sample, this clone turned up a few times. The V call is TRBV6-8, the J call TRBJ2-5; TRBD2 matches at 8 bases. Germline CDR1 reads MNHGY; CDR2 reads SAAAGT. V shed 6 bases, J shed 5 bases, and the junction held 17 bases outside the gene matches. The length of the CDR3 is 17 residues. The CDR3 loop reads CASSYRLGGAGAETQYF. The CDR3 bases are TGTGCCAGCAGCTATCGGCTCGGGGGGGCTGGGGCGGAGACCCAGTACTTC.

This clone was counted only a few times. The V gene is TRBV5-1, the J gene TRBJ2-5; the match to TRBD2 covers 7 bases. V trimming: 4 bases; J trimming: 0 bases; junction bases outside the gene matches: 3. Germline values: CDR1 SGHRS, CDR2 YFSETQ. The CDR3 runs 14 residues. The CDR3 DNA reads TGCGCCAGCAGCGCCGGGGGGTACCAAGAGACCCAGTACTTC. Translation: CASSAGGYQETQYF.

This clone was observed a handful of times. The chain employs TRBV4-1 and TRBJ1-4; D gene ambiguous. Trimming removed 0 bases at V and 8 bases at J, with 10 bases between. This CDR3 has 14 amino acids. The germline V gene encodes CDR1 MGHRA and CDR2 YSYEKL. CDR3 sequence: CASSQESAREKLFF. The CDR3, as DNA: TGCGCCAGCAGCCAAGAGAGTGCTCGGGAAAAACTGTTTTTT.

The table lists this clone with a few counts. The chain combines TRBV9 with TRBJ2-7; 7 bases fit TRBD1. V was pared by 4 bases and J by 7 bases, with 14 bases of the junction left unmatched. The CDR3 has 15 amino acids. Germline lookup yields CDR1 SGDLS and CDR2 YYNGEE. CDR3 region: CASSPHRGPLGEQYF. CDR3 nucleotide sequence: TGTGCCAGCAGCCCCCACAGGGGCCCCCTGGGGGAGCAGTACTTC.

The rearrangement links TRBV1 to TRBJ2-5; TRBD2, the table's D call, lacks a check against the DNA. TRBV1 is deemed a pseudogene. The CDR3 loop spans 15 amino acids. DNA for the CDR3: TGCGCCAGCAGCCAAGAGGGACTGGGGCGGGAGACCCAGTACTTC. Its protein is CASSQEGLGRETQYF.

The genes are TRBV28 and TRBJ1-5; D ambiguous. Trimming took 1 base from V and 0 from J, leaving 10 bases between them. The CDR3 contains 16 residues. Germline CDR1 and CDR2: MDHEN and SYDVKM. CDR3 residues: CASSLLADYSNQPQHF. In nucleotides, the CDR3 is TGTGCCAGCAGTTTATTAGCAGATTATAGCAATCAGCCCCAGCATTTT.

The chain joins TRBV19 to TRBJ1-2; 7 nucleotides align to TRBD1. The CDR3 has 14 amino acids. V trimming: 5 bases; J trimming: 8 bases; junction bases outside the gene matches: 11. Germline loops: CDR1 LNHDA, CDR2 SQIVND (reference sequence). The CDR3 coding sequence is TGTGCCAGTAGTCGGGACAGAGCTATCTTGGGCTACACCTTC. As protein: CASSRDRAILGYTF.

A few counts support this clone. This chain joins TRBV4-2 and TRBJ2-5; D possibly uses TRBD1 or TRBD2 (5 bases each). Germline values: CDR1 LGHNA, CDR2 YNFKEQ. V dropped 7 bases and J dropped 5 bases, with 14 bases sitting between them. The CDR3 is 13 residues long. CDR3 sequence: CASIQGVGETQYF. DNA for the CDR3: TGTGCCAGCATTCAGGGAGTTGGGGAGACCCAGTACTTC.

The sample holds a few counts of this clone. V gene TRBV1 combines with J gene TRBJ1-1. TRBV1 is annotated as a pseudogene. The CDR3 spans 17 residues. In nucleotides, the CDR3 is TGCGCCAGCAGTCAAGCGGCCCCGGGACTCATGAACACTGAAGCTTTCTTT. This sequence encodes CASSQAAPGLMNTEAFF.

This chain links TRBV18 with TRBJ2-3, with TRBD2 identical over 12 bases. Trimming cost V 6 bases and J 3 bases; bases outside gene matches: 7. The germline V gene has CDR1 KGHSH and CDR2 LQKENI. The CDR3 is 16 amino acids. CDR3 nucleotides: TGTGCCAGCTCCCTCGGACTAGCGGGAAGGACAGATACGCAGTATTTT. Translated, it gives CASSLGLAGRTDTQYF.

CDR3 sequence: CSVEARAGSREQYF. CDR3 bases: TGCAGCGTTGAAGCGAGGGCTGGTTCGCGCGAGCAGTACTTC. This chain connects TRBV29-1 to TRBJ2-7; D is perhaps TRBD2 (5 bases). The V gene's germline CDR1 is SQVTM and CDR2 ANQGSEA. V was clipped by 1 base and J by 6 bases, with 16 bases between them. The CDR3 has 14 amino acids.

This clone was found a few times. The chain employs TRBV10-1 and TRBJ2-3; the D gene is possibly TRBD2 (5 bases). Germline values: CDR1 WNHNN, CDR2 SYGVQD (reference sequence). The CDR3 totals 14 residues. Trimming pared 3 bases from V and 6 bases from J, leaving 13 bases between. This chain's CDR3 is CASSDGGRRDTQYF. DNA of the CDR3: TGCGCCAGCAGTGATGGCGGGCGGAGGGATACGCAGTATTTT.

CDR3: CASSTGGVTRATEAFF. The CDR3 DNA reads TGTGCCAGTAGTACCGGGGGGGTAACTAGGGCTACTGAAGCTTTCTTT. The rearrangement uses TRBV19 and TRBJ1-1; TRBD1 is a possible D gene (5 bases). The V and J ends lost 4 bases and 5 bases respectively, with 20 bases between them. This CDR3 is built from 16 residues. Germline values: CDR1 LNHDA, CDR2 SQIVND (reference sequence).

The DNA for the CDR3 is TGTGCCAGTAGGGGGGAGGGAGGACTGTTTTTT. It encodes CASRGEGGLFF. The V and J genes are TRBV19 and TRBJ1-4; D possibly corresponds to TRBD1 (5 bases). Per the germline V gene, CDR1 is LNHDA and CDR2 is SQIVND (reference sequence). This CDR3 contains 11 residues. V was cut by 6 bases and J by 13 bases, with 12 bases left in between. Full variable domain (rest looked up from reference TRBV19 and TRBJ1-4): DGGITQSPKYLFRKEGQNVTLSCEQNLNHDAMYWYRQDPGQGLRLIYYSQIVNDFQKGDIAEGYSVSREKKESFPLTVTSAQKNPTAFYLCASRGEGGLFFGSGTQLSVL.